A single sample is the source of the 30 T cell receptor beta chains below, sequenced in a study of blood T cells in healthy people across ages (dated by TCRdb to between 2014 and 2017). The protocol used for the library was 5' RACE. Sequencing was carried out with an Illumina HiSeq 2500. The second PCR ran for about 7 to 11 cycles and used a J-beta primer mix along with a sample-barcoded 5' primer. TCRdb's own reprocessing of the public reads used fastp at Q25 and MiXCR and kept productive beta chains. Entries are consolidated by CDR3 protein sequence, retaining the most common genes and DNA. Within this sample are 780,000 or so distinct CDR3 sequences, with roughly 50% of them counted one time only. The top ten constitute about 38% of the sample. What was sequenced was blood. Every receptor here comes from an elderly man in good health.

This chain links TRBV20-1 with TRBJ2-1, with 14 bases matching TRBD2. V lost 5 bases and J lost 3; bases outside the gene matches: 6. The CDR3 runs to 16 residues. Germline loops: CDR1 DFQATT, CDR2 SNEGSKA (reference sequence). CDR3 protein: CSAPTSGGAYYNEQFF. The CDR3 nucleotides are TGCAGTGCTCCGACTAGCGGGGGGGCATACTACAATGAGCAGTTCTTC.

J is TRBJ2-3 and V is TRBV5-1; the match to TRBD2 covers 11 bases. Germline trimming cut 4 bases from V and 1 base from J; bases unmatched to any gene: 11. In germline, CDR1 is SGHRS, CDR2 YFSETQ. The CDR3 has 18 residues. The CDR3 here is CASSPTGTSGAGTDTQYF. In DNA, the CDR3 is TGCGCCAGCAGCCCCACCGGGACTAGCGGAGCGGGCACAGATACGCAGTATTTT.

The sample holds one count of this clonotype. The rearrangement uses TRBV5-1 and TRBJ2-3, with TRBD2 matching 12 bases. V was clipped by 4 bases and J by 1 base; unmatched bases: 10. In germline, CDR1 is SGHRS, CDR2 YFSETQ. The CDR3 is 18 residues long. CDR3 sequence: CASSQAPSGRAGTDTQYF. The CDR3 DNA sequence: TGCGCCAGCAGCCAGGCACCTAGCGGGAGGGCGGGCACAGATACGCAGTATTTT.

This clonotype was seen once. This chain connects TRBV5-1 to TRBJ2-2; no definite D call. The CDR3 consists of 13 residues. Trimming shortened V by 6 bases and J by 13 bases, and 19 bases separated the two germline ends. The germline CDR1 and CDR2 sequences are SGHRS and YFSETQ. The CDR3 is CASNPGRDGSLFF. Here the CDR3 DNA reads TGCGCCAGCAATCCCGGGCGTGATGGTTCGCTGTTTTTT.

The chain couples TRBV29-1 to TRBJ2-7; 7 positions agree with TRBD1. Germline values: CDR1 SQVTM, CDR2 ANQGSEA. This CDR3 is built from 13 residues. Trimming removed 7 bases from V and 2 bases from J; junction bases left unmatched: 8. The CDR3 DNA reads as TGCAGCGGTGGAATACAGGGGACCTACGAGCAGTACTTC. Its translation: CSGGIQGTYEQYF.

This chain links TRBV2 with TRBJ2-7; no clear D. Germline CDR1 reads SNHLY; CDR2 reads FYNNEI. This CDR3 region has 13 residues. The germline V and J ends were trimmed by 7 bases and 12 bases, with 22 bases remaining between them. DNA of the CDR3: TGTGCCAGCAATCAGCAGAAGGAGCAGCCTCCGTACTTC. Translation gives CASNQQKEQPPYF.

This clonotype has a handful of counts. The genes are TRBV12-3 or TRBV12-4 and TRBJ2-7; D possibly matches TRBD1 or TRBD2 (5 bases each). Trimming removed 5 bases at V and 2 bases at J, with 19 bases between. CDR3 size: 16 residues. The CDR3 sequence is CASSPGAGKGTYEQYF. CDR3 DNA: TGTGCCAGCAGTCCTGGGGCCGGGAAAGGGACCTACGAGCAGTACTTC.

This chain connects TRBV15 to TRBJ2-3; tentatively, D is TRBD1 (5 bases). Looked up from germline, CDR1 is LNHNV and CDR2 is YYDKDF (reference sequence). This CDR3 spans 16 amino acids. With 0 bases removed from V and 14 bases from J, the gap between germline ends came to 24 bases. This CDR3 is CATSREGAGRHRDAYF. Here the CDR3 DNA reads TGTGCCACCAGCAGAGAAGGGGCAGGTCGACACAGAGACGCGTATTTT. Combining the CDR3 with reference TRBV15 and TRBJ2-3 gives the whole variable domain DAMVIQNPRYQVTQFGKPVTLSCSQTLNHNVMYWYQQKSSQAPKLLFHYYDKDFNNEADTPDNFQSRRPNTSFCFLDIRSPGLGDTAMYLCATSREGAGRHRDAYFGPGTRLTVL.

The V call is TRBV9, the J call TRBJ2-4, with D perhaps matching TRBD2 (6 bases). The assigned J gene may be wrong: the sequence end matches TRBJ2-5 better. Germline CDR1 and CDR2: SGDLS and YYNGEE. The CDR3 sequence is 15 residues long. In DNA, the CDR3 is TGTGCCAGCAGCGCTACCGGGACTCCCAGGGAGACCCAGTACTTC. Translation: CASSATGTPRETQYF.

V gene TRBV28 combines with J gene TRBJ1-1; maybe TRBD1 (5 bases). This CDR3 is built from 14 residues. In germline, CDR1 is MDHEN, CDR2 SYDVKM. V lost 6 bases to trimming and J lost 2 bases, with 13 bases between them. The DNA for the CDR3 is TGTGCCAGCAGGCGCCGGGGGGGAAACACTGAAGCTTTCTTT. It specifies CASRRRGGNTEAFF.

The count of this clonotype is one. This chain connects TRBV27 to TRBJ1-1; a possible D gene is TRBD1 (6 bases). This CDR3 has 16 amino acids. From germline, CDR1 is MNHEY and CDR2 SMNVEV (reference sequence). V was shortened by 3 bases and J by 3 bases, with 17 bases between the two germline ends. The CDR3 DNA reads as TGTGCCAGCAGTTTGGGGGGCGCCTACAGTCACACTGAAGCTTTCTTT. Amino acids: CASSLGGAYSHTEAFF.

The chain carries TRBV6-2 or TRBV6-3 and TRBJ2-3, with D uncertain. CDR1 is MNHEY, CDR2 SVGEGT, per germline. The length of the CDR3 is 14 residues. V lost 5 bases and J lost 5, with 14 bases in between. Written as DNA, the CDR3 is TGTGCCAGCAGTCGCGACCCCATGGGAGATACGCAGTATTTT. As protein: CASSRDPMGDTQYF.

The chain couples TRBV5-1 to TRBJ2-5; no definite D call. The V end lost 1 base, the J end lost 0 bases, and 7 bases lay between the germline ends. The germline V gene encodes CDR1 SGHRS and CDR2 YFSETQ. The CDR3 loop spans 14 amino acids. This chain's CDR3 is CASSLKGNQETQYF. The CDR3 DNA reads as TGCGCCAGCAGCTTGAAGGGTAACCAAGAGACCCAGTACTTC. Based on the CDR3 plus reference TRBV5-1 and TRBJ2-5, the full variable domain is KAGVTQTPRYLIKTRGQQVTLSCSPISGHRSVSWYQQTPGQGLQFLFEYFSETQRNKGNFPGRFSGRQFSNSRSEMNVSTLELGDSALYLCASSLKGNQETQYFGPGTRLLVL.

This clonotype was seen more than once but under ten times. The CDR3: CASSLGGSSVTQYF. CDR3 sequence (DNA): TGTGCCAGCAGCTTAGGAGGATCTTCTGTCACGCAGTACTTC. The chain uses TRBV7-2 and TRBJ2-7; the D is unclear. V shed 1 base and J shed 9 bases, with 16 bases lying between them. The V gene's germline CDR1 is SGHTA and CDR2 FQGNSA. The CDR3 consists of 14 residues. Full variable domain (missing parts from reference TRBV7-2 and TRBJ2-7): GAGVSQSPSNKVTEKGKDVELRCDPISGHTALYWYRQSLGQGLEFLIYFQGNSAPDKSGLPSDRFSAERTGGSVSTLTIQRTQQEDSAVYLCASSLGGSSVTQYFGPGTRLTVT.

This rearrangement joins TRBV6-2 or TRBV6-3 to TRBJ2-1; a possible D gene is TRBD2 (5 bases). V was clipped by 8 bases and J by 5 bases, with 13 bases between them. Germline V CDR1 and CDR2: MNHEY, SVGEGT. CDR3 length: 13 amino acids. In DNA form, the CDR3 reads TGTGCCAGCTTGAGGGAGTCACACAATGAGCAGTTCTTC. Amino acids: CASLRESHNEQFF.

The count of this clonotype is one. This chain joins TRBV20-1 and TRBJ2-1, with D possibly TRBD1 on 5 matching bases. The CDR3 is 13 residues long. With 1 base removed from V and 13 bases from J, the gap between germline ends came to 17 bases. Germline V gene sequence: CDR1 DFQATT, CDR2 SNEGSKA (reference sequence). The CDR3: CSARARGGETQFF. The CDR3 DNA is TGCAGTGCTAGAGCTAGGGGTGGAGAGACCCAGTTCTTC.

The CDR3 loop reads CASSPTQTSPGEQYF. The CDR3 DNA reads as TGTGCCAGCAGTCCTACCCAGACTAGTCCGGGAGAGCAGTACTTC. This chain joins TRBV12-3 or TRBV12-4 and TRBJ2-7; possible D gene TRBD2, 6 bases. V was pared by 5 bases and J by 7 bases, with 21 bases between. The CDR3 is 15 amino acids.

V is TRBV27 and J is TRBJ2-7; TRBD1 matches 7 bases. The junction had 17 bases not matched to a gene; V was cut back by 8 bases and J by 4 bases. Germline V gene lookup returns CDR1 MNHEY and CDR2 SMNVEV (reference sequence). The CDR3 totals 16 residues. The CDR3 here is CASSGSLGGRNYEQYF. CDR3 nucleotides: TGTGCCAGCTCCGGGTCCTTAGGGGGCAGGAATTACGAGCAGTACTTC.

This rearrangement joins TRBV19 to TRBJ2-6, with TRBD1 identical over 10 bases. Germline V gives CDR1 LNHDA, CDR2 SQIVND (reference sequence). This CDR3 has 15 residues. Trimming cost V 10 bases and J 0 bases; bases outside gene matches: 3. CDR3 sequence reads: CATGQGDSGANVLTF. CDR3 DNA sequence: TGTGCCACCGGACAGGGGGACTCTGGGGCCAACGTCCTGACTTTC.

In DNA, the CDR3 is TGCAGCGTTCGACCAGGGGATGAAAAACTGTTTTTT. Translating it yields CSVRPGDEKLFF. This chain links TRBV29-1 with TRBJ1-4; D possibly corresponds to TRBD1 (6 bases). This CDR3 comprises 12 residues. V was pared by 5 bases and J by 6 bases, with 10 bases between. Germline lookup yields CDR1 SQVTM and CDR2 ANQGSEA.

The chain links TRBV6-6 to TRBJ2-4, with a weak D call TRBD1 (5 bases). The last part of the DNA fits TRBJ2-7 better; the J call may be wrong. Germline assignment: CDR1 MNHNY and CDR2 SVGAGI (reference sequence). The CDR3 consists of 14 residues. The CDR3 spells CASSYTPQGNEQYF. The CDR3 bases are TGTGCCAGCAGTTACACTCCCCAGGGAAACGAGCAGTACTTC.

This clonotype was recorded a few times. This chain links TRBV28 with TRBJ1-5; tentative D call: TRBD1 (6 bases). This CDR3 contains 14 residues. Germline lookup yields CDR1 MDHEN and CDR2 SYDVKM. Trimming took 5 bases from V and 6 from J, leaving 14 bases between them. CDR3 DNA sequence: TGTGCCAGCAGTCCACCGGGGGCGGCTCAGCCCCAGCATTTT. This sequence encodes CASSPPGAAQPQHF.

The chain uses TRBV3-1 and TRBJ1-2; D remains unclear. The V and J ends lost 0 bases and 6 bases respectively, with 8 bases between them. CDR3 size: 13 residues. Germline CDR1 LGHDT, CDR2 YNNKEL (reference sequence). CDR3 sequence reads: CASSQDEGHGYTF. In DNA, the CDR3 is TGTGCCAGCAGCCAAGACGAAGGACATGGCTACACCTTC.

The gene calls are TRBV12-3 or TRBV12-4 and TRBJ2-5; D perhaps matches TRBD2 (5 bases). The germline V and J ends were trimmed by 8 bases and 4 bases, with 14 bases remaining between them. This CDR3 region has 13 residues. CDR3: CASRPGGRETQYF. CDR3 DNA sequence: TGTGCCAGCCGGCCAGGCGGGCGAGAGACCCAGTACTTC.

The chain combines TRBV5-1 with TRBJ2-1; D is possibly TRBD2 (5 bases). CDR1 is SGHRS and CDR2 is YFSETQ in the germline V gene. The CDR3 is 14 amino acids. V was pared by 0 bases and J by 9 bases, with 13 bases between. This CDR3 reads CASSLDSGSGEQFF. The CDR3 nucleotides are TGCGCCAGCAGCTTGGATTCGGGGAGTGGTGAGCAGTTCTTC.

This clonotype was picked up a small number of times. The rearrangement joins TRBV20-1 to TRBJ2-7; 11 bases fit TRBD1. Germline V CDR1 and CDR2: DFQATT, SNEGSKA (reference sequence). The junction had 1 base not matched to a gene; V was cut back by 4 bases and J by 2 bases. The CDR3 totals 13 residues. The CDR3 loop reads CSAMGQGAYEQYF. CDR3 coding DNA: TGCAGTGCTATGGGACAGGGGGCCTACGAGCAGTACTTC.

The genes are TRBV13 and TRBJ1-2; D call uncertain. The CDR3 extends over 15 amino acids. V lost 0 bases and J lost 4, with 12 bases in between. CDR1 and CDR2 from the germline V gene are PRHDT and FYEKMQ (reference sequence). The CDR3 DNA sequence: TGTGCCAGCAGCTTAGGTAGTCCGAGGGTCTATGGCTACACCTTC. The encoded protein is CASSLGSPRVYGYTF. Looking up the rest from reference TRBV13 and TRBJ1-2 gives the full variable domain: AAGVIQSPRHLIKEKRETATLKCYPIPRHDTVYWYQQGPGQDPQFLISFYEKMQSDKGSIPDRFSAQQFSDYHSELNMSSLELGDSALYFCASSLGSPRVYGYTFGSGTRLTVV.

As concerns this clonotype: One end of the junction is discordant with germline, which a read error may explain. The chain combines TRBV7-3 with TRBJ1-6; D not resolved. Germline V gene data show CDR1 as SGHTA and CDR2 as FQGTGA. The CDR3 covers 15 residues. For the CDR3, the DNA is TGTGCCAGCAGCTTAACGGCGGCAGTAAATTCACCCCCCCACTTT. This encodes CASSLTAAVNSPPHF. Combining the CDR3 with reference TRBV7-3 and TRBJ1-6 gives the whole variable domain GAGVSQTPSNKVTEKGKYVELRCDPISGHTALYWYRQSLGQGPEFLIYFQGTGAADDSGLPNDRFFAVRPEGSVSTLKIQRTERGDSAVYLCASSLTAAVNSPPHFGNGTRLTVT.

The CDR3 is CSAKPNPEGGYGYTF. CDR3 in DNA: TGCAGTGCTAAACCCAACCCAGAGGGCGGCTATGGCTACACCTTC. This sequence joins TRBV20-1 and TRBJ1-2; D remains unclear. The germline CDR1 and CDR2 sequences are DFQATT and SNEGSKA (reference sequence). V lost 4 bases to trimming and J lost 4 bases, with 19 bases between them. The CDR3 is made up of 15 amino acids.

The CDR3 protein is CASSAGLDRGEQFF. CDR3 DNA: TGTGCCAGCAGCGCCGGACTAGATCGCGGCGAGCAGTTCTTC. The chain is built from TRBV7-9 and TRBJ2-1; 7 nucleotides agree with TRBD2. The CDR3 loop spans 14 amino acids. V was clipped by 5 bases and J by 10 bases; unmatched bases: 11. The V gene's germline CDR1 is SEHNR and CDR2 FQNEAQ (reference sequence).